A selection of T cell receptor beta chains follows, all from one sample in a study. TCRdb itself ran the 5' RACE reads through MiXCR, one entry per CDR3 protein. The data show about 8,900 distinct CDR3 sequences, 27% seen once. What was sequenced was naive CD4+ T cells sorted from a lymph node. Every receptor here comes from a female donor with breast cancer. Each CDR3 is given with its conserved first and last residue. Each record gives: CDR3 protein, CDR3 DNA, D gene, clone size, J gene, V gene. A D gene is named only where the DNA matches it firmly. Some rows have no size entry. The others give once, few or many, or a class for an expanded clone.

cdr3_aa: CSASPLQGPNEKLFF
cdr3_nt: TGCAGTGCGTCCCCGCTACAGGGCCCTAATGAAAAACTGTTTTTC
d_call: -
clone_size: -
j_call: TRBJ1-4
v_call: TRBV20-1

cdr3_aa: CATSQALAEYNEQFF
cdr3_nt: TGTGCCACCAGTCAGGCACTAGCAGAGTACAATGAGCAGTTCTTC
d_call: -
clone_size: few
j_call: TRBJ2-1
v_call: TRBV24-1

cdr3_aa: CASRGQEGARNQPQHF
cdr3_nt: TGTGCCAGTAGGGGACAGGAGGGCGCCCGCAATCAGCCCCAGCATTTT
d_call: TRBD1
clone_size: few
j_call: TRBJ1-5
v_call: TRBV19

cdr3_aa: CASSYSGTGFGYTF
cdr3_nt: TGTGCCAGCAGTTACTCCGGGACCGGTTTTGGCTACACCTTC
d_call: -
clone_size: medium-sized
j_call: TRBJ1-2
v_call: TRBV6-5

cdr3_aa: CATSDPGTSGRACNEQFF
cdr3_nt: TGTGCCACCAGCGATCCCGGGACTAGCGGGAGGGCCTGCAATGAGCAGTTCTTC
d_call: TRBD2
clone_size: -
j_call: TRBJ2-1
v_call: TRBV24-1

cdr3_aa: CASSICLLNTEAFF
cdr3_nt: TGTGCCAGCAGCATCTGTTTGCTGAACACTGAAGCTTTCTTT
d_call: -
clone_size: -
j_call: TRBJ1-1
v_call: TRBV11-2

cdr3_aa: CSARLGGLYQEAQYF
cdr3_nt: TGCAGTGCTAGATTGGGGGGACTTTACCAAGAGGCCCAGTACTTC
d_call: -
clone_size: -
j_call: TRBJ2-5
v_call: TRBV20-1

cdr3_aa: CASTSLQREGRNEQFF
cdr3_nt: TGTGCCAGCACATCCCTCCAGCGGGAGGGCCGAAATGAGCAGTTCTTC
d_call: TRBD2
clone_size: many
j_call: TRBJ2-1
v_call: TRBV25-1

cdr3_aa: CASSYSKNTEAFF
cdr3_nt: TGTGCCAGCAGTTACTCGAAGAACACTGAAGCTTTCTTT
d_call: -
clone_size: few
j_call: TRBJ1-1
v_call: TRBV6-5

cdr3_aa: CASSLFIQGAKGTDTQYF
cdr3_nt: TGTGCCAGCAGCTTATTTATACAGGGGGCGAAGGGCACAGATACGCAGTATTTT
d_call: TRBD1
clone_size: -
j_call: TRBJ2-3
v_call: TRBV7-2

cdr3_aa: CASSFRGETQYF
cdr3_nt: TGTGCCAGCAGTTTCAGGGGGGAGACCCAGTACTTC
d_call: TRBD1
clone_size: few
j_call: TRBJ2-5
v_call: TRBV12-3/TRBV12-4

cdr3_aa: CASSLEGGRVDRELFF
cdr3_nt: TGCGCCAGCAGCTTAGAGGGGGGGCGCGTCGACCGGGAGCTGTTTTTT
d_call: -
clone_size: -
j_call: TRBJ2-2
v_call: TRBV5-1

cdr3_aa: CATSDPGTGDDTQYF
cdr3_nt: TGTGCCACCAGTGATCCCGGGACAGGGGATGATACGCAGTATTTT
d_call: TRBD1
clone_size: medium-sized
j_call: TRBJ2-3
v_call: TRBV24-1

cdr3_aa: CASSLAGGRKTQYF
cdr3_nt: TGTGCCAGCAGCCTAGCGGGAGGAAGAAAGACCCAGTACTTC
d_call: TRBD2
clone_size: -
j_call: TRBJ2-5
v_call: TRBV5-6

cdr3_aa: CASSDGGYEHYF
cdr3_nt: TGTGCCAGCAGTGACGGGGGATACGAGCATTACTTC
d_call: -
clone_size: -
j_call: TRBJ2-7
v_call: TRBV6-6

cdr3_aa: CASSGGLTRTSGKFYEQYF
cdr3_nt: TGCGCCAGCAGCGGTGGGTTAACCAGGACTAGCGGGAAGTTTTACGAGCAGTACTTC
d_call: TRBD2
clone_size: many
j_call: TRBJ2-7
v_call: TRBV5-1

cdr3_aa: CASSRRDGRETQYF
cdr3_nt: TGCGCCAGCAGCCGAAGGGACGGACGAGAGACCCAGTACTTC
d_call: -
clone_size: medium-sized
j_call: TRBJ2-5
v_call: TRBV4-3

cdr3_aa: CASNPQVSNQPQHF
cdr3_nt: TGTGCCAGCAACCCACAGGTTAGCAATCAGCCCCAGCATTTT
d_call: -
clone_size: large
j_call: TRBJ1-5
v_call: TRBV5-5

cdr3_aa: CASSEDSGSETQYF
cdr3_nt: TGTGCCAGCAGCGAAGATAGCGGGAGTGAGACCCAGTACTTC
d_call: TRBD2
clone_size: medium-sized
j_call: TRBJ2-5
v_call: TRBV9

cdr3_aa: CASSQGPNTEAFF
cdr3_nt: TGTGCCAGCAGCCAAGGACCAAACACTGAAGCTTTCTTT
d_call: -
clone_size: medium-sized
j_call: TRBJ1-1
v_call: TRBV7-2

cdr3_aa: CSAIGAGAVRYEQYF
cdr3_nt: TGCAGTGCTATCGGCGCGGGGGCTGTACGCTACGAGCAGTACTTC
d_call: -
clone_size: many
j_call: TRBJ2-7
v_call: TRBV20-1

cdr3_aa: CASSLGPRATDTQYF
cdr3_nt: TGTGCCAGCAGCTTGGGCCCCCGGGCCACAGATACGCAGTATTTT
d_call: -
clone_size: -
j_call: TRBJ2-3
v_call: TRBV7-3

cdr3_aa: CASSDLRTEELFF
cdr3_nt: TGTGCCAGCAGCGATTTACGAACCGAAGAGCTGTTTTTT
d_call: -
clone_size: -
j_call: TRBJ2-2
v_call: TRBV7-8

cdr3_aa: CGAKTGGGSQPQHF
cdr3_nt: TGCGGTGCTAAGACAGGGGGAGGCAGTCAGCCCCAGCATTTT
d_call: TRBD1
clone_size: -
j_call: TRBJ1-5
v_call: TRBV20-1

cdr3_aa: CASGLAAGGSYNEQFF
cdr3_nt: TGTGCTAGTGGTTTAGCAGCGGGGGGGTCCTACAATGAGCAGTTCTTC
d_call: TRBD2
clone_size: few
j_call: TRBJ2-1
v_call: TRBV12-5

cdr3_aa: CATSDSTSGRAHEQYF
cdr3_nt: TGTGCCACCAGTGATTCCACTAGCGGGAGGGCCCACGAGCAGTACTTC
d_call: TRBD2
clone_size: many
j_call: TRBJ2-7
v_call: TRBV24-1

cdr3_aa: CASSLGLSSYNEQFF
cdr3_nt: TGTGCCAGCAGTTTAGGACTAAGCTCCTACAATGAGCAGTTCTTC
d_call: -
clone_size: medium-sized
j_call: TRBJ2-1
v_call: TRBV12-3/TRBV12-4

cdr3_aa: CASSDPTGGYEQYF
cdr3_nt: TGTGCCAGCAGTGATCCGACAGGGGGCTACGAGCAGTACTTC
d_call: TRBD1
clone_size: few
j_call: TRBJ2-7
v_call: TRBV6-1

cdr3_aa: CASSPPGIAGLQETQYF
cdr3_nt: TGTGCCAGCTCACCGCCGGGAATAGCAGGCCTACAAGAGACCCAGTACTTC
d_call: -
clone_size: -
j_call: TRBJ2-5
v_call: TRBV18

cdr3_aa: CASSELGGFSNQPQHF
cdr3_nt: TGTGCCAGCAGTGAACTAGGGGGTTTTAGCAATCAGCCCCAGCATTTT
d_call: -
clone_size: medium-sized
j_call: TRBJ1-5
v_call: TRBV6-1

cdr3_aa: CASSLDPETQYF
cdr3_nt: TGTGCCAGCAGCTTAGATCCGGAGACCCAGTACTTC
d_call: -
clone_size: medium-sized
j_call: TRBJ2-5
v_call: TRBV11-3

cdr3_aa: CATSEGPGTSVTKSSYNEQFF
cdr3_nt: TGTGCCACCAGTGAAGGTCCCGGGACTAGCGTAACCAAAAGCTCCTACAATGAGCAGTTCTTC
d_call: TRBD2
clone_size: many
j_call: TRBJ2-1
v_call: TRBV24-1

cdr3_aa: CASSLDPRQETQYF
cdr3_nt: TGTGCCAGCAGCTTAGATCCCAGGCAAGAGACCCAGTACTTC
d_call: -
clone_size: many
j_call: TRBJ2-5
v_call: TRBV11-3

cdr3_aa: CSASRYYNEQFF
cdr3_nt: TGCAGTGCTAGCAGGTATTACAATGAGCAGTTCTTC
d_call: -
clone_size: -
j_call: TRBJ2-1
v_call: TRBV20-1

cdr3_aa: CASSLRPPGNEKLFF
cdr3_nt: TGTGCCAGCAGTCTTCGTCCCCCTGGTAATGAAAAACTGTTTTTT
d_call: -
clone_size: many
j_call: TRBJ1-4
v_call: TRBV6-2/TRBV6-3

cdr3_aa: CASSLDRFSEQYF
cdr3_nt: TGCGCCAGCAGCTTGGACAGATTCTCCGAGCAGTACTTC
d_call: -
clone_size: -
j_call: TRBJ2-7
v_call: TRBV5-1

cdr3_aa: CASSYTGTGYQETQYF
cdr3_nt: TGTGCCAGCAGTTACACGGGGACAGGGTACCAAGAGACCCAGTACTTC
d_call: TRBD1
clone_size: medium-sized
j_call: TRBJ2-5
v_call: TRBV6-5

cdr3_aa: CASSIEETQYF
cdr3_nt: TGCGCCAGCAGCATAGAAGAGACCCAGTACTTC
d_call: -
clone_size: medium-sized
j_call: TRBJ2-5
v_call: TRBV5-1

cdr3_aa: CASSISAPARGYEQYF
cdr3_nt: TGTGCCAGTAGTATCTCCGCCCCCGCGAGAGGCTACGAGCAGTACTTC
d_call: -
clone_size: -
j_call: TRBJ2-7
v_call: TRBV19

cdr3_aa: CASSDLLYEQYF
cdr3_nt: TGTGCCAGCAGCGACTTGCTGTACGAGCAGTACTTC
d_call: -
clone_size: medium-sized
j_call: TRBJ2-7
v_call: TRBV6-6

cdr3_aa: CASSPLEENTEAFF
cdr3_nt: TGCGCCAGCAGCCCCCTCGAGGAGAACACTGAAGCTTTCTTT
d_call: -
clone_size: -
j_call: TRBJ1-1
v_call: TRBV5-1

cdr3_aa: CASSLTGASQETQYF
cdr3_nt: TGCGCCAGCAGCTTAACAGGGGCGTCGCAAGAGACCCAGTACTTC
d_call: TRBD1
clone_size: medium-sized
j_call: TRBJ2-5
v_call: TRBV5-1

cdr3_aa: CAISESDRTYEQYF
cdr3_nt: TGTGCCATCAGTGAGTCGGACAGAACCTACGAGCAGTACTTC
d_call: -
clone_size: few
j_call: TRBJ2-7
v_call: TRBV10-3

cdr3_aa: CATSDSGAGRGNNEAFF
cdr3_nt: TGTGCCACCAGTGATTCAGGGGCAGGGAGAGGGAACAATGAAGCTTTCTTT
d_call: -
clone_size: -
j_call: TRBJ1-1
v_call: TRBV24-1

cdr3_aa: CASSYRASSYNEQFF
cdr3_nt: TGTGCCAGCAGTTACAGGGCGAGCTCCTACAATGAGCAGTTCTTC
d_call: -
clone_size: many
j_call: TRBJ2-1
v_call: TRBV6-5

cdr3_aa: CATSAGTSGRYEQFF
cdr3_nt: TGTGCCACCAGTGCTGGGACTAGCGGGAGATATGAGCAGTTCTTC
d_call: TRBD2
clone_size: -
j_call: TRBJ2-1
v_call: TRBV24-1

cdr3_aa: CASSPGQGPGNEQFF
cdr3_nt: TGCGCCAGCAGCCCCGGACAGGGTCCTGGCAATGAGCAGTTCTTC
d_call: TRBD1
clone_size: medium-sized
j_call: TRBJ2-1
v_call: TRBV4-1

cdr3_aa: CSVQDSYEQYF
cdr3_nt: TGCAGCGTACAAGACTCCTACGAGCAGTACTTC
d_call: -
clone_size: many
j_call: TRBJ2-7
v_call: TRBV29-1